Below are 24 T cell receptor beta chains sequenced from a single sample in a study of blood T cell repertoires in COVID-19 (TCRdb year 2020). Libraries were built with the immunoSEQ multiplex PCR assay. TCRdb retrieved this table from immuneACCESS and kept in-frame rearrangements only. Not all clones are present; in checked studies, unresolved V genes account for under half, and no reason is known for the remainder. The sample yields 110,000 to 150,000 clones; around 84% were counted once. Approximately 5.4% of the sample is held by the ten biggest clonotypes. Sequenced input: peripheral blood. The receptors were gathered from a human donor in a cohort sampled during active COVID-19.

The chain couples TRBV2 to TRBJ2-7, with TRBD1 matching 7 bases. Germline V CDR1 and CDR2: SNHLY, FYNNEI. The V gene end was trimmed by 3 bases and the J gene end by 3 bases; junction bases not matched to a gene: 11. The CDR3 is 16 amino acids. The CDR3 protein is CASSDVRQGRYYEQYF. In DNA, the CDR3 is TGTGCCAGCAGTGACGTGCGACAGGGAAGGTACTACGAGCAGTACTTC.

This chain connects TRBV6-5 to TRBJ2-1; 14 bases map to TRBD2. V shed 6 bases and J 9 bases; nucleotides not matched to a gene: 4. Germline V CDR1 and CDR2: MNHEY, SVGAGI. The CDR3 loop spans 14 amino acids. The CDR3 nucleotides are TGTGCCAGCAGGACTAGCGGGGGGGCCGTTGAGCAGTTCTTC. It specifies CASRTSGGAVEQFF.

V is TRBV7-2 and J is TRBJ2-3, with a possible D match to TRBD2 (5 bases). This CDR3 spans 15 amino acids. Germline CDR1 and CDR2: SGHTA and FQGNSA. Trimming removed 4 bases from V and 6 bases from J, with 17 bases in between. The CDR3 nucleotides read TGTGCCAGCAGCTACCGGACTGGCGGGCTGGATACGCAGTATTTT. Residues: CASSYRTGGLDTQYF.

The chain employs TRBV3-1 (or the pseudogene TRBV3-2) and TRBJ2-1, with a possible D match to TRBD2 (5 bases). CDR3 length: 15 amino acids. Germline V gives CDR1 LGHDT, CDR2 YNNKEL (reference sequence). The ends were cut back, 3 bases at V and 7 bases at J, with 16 bases in the middle. As DNA, the CDR3 is TGTGCCAGCAGCCAGGTCCTAAGCTCGGGAAATGAGCAGTTCTTC. Translation: CASSQVLSSGNEQFF.

The rearrangement uses TRBV7-2 and TRBJ1-2, with D perhaps matching TRBD1 (6 bases). Germline CDR1 and CDR2: SGHTA and FQGNSA. The V and J ends lost 4 bases and 4 bases respectively, with 10 bases between them. The length of the CDR3 is 13 residues. The CDR3 spells CASSSRDTYGYTF. CDR3 nucleotides: TGTGCCAGCAGCTCCCGGGACACCTATGGCTACACCTTC.

The rearrangement links TRBV5-4 to TRBJ1-6; no clear D. Germline CDR1 reads SGHNT; CDR2 reads YYREEE (reference sequence). With 4 bases removed from V and 7 bases from J, the gap between germline ends came to 12 bases. The CDR3 has 14 amino acids. In nucleotides, the CDR3 is TGTGCCAGCAGCCCCCGGGGATCCAATTCACCCCTCCACTTT. This gives the protein CASSPRGSNSPLHF.

V is TRBV5-1 and J is TRBJ2-1; 8 nucleotides match TRBD2. The V gene's germline CDR1 is SGHRS and CDR2 YFSETQ. V gave up 4 bases and J gave up 7 bases; unmatched junction bases: 13. CDR3 length: 16 amino acids. For the CDR3, the DNA is TGCGCCAGCAGCCCCTATACGGGGGGGCTAGATAATGAGCAGTTCTTC. It specifies CASSPYTGGLDNEQFF.

This CDR3 is CASTPGGENPGNTIYF. The CDR3 DNA reads TGTGCCAGCACCCCCGGGGGAGAAAACCCTGGAAACACCATATATTTT. The gene calls are TRBV28 and TRBJ1-3; weak D call: TRBD1 (5 bases). CDR1 is MDHEN, CDR2 SYDVKM, per germline. V gave up 7 bases and J gave up 2 bases, with 18 bases separating them. This CDR3 spans 16 amino acids.

The gene calls are TRBV7-9 and TRBJ2-5; no clear D. V was pared by 6 bases and J by 3 bases, with 20 bases between. This CDR3 is 16 amino acids long. Germline V lookup: CDR1 SEHNR, CDR2 FQNEAQ (reference sequence). CDR3 protein: CASSLSRAYRKETQYF. The CDR3 bases are TGTGCCAGCAGTCTGTCAAGAGCGTACCGTAAAGAGACCCAGTACTTC.

As concerns this clone: This specimen includes other DNA sequences encoding the same CDR3. The V gene is TRBV19, the J gene TRBJ2-2; D is ambiguous. Trimming took 5 bases from V and 2 from J, leaving 3 bases between them. Per germline, CDR1 LNHDA and CDR2 SQIVND (reference sequence). The CDR3 is 12 amino acids. The CDR3 DNA follows: TGTGCCAGTAGTCTTAACACCGGGGAGCTGTTTTTT. Protein product: CASSLNTGELFF.

The genes are TRBV10-3 and TRBJ1-5, with 8 bases that match TRBD1. V was pared by 0 bases and J by 4 bases, with 2 bases of the junction left unmatched. The germline CDR1 and CDR2 sequences are ENHRY and SYGVKD. This CDR3 has 15 residues. The CDR3 DNA is TGTGCCATCAGTGAGTCGGACAGGGAAAATCAGCCCCAGCATTTT. This translates into CAISESDRENQPQHF.

The chain combines TRBV4-1 with TRBJ1-2; D not resolved. Trimming cost V 4 bases and J 4 bases, with 13 bases left between them. This CDR3 spans 14 amino acids. Germline loops: CDR1 MGHRA, CDR2 YSYEKL. CDR3 sequence reads: CASSRSGQTYGYTF. The CDR3 region has the DNA TGCGCCAGCAGCCGCAGTGGGCAGACCTATGGCTACACCTTC.

This rearrangement joins TRBV5-4 to TRBJ1-2; the D is unclear. The CDR3 extends over 13 amino acids. CDR1 and CDR2 (germline): SGHNT, YYREEE (reference sequence). The V end lost 0 bases, the J end lost 4 bases, and 7 bases lay between the germline ends. The CDR3 here is CASSLEQFYGYTF. Here the CDR3 DNA reads TGTGCCAGCAGCTTGGAACAGTTCTATGGCTACACCTTC.

There are a few counts of this clone. The chain combines TRBV24-1 with TRBJ2-7, with D perhaps TRBD2 (6 bases). Germline-derived CDR1 and CDR2 are KGHDR and SFDVKD. The CDR3 extends over 17 amino acids. V lost 5 bases, J lost 4 bases, and 23 bases lay in between. The chain's CDR3 is CATSVRYTRLDVYEQYF. The CDR3 DNA reads as TGTGCCACCAGTGTTAGGTACACCCGACTAGACGTTTACGAGCAGTACTTC.

For the CDR3, the DNA is TGTGCCAGCAGCCAGCGGACAGGGAATTCACCCCTCCACTTT. This gives the protein CASSQRTGNSPLHF. The rearrangement links TRBV11-2 to TRBJ1-6, with 8 nucleotides matching TRBD1. Germline values: CDR1 SGHAT, CDR2 FQNNGV. J lost 7 bases, V lost 5 bases, and 4 bases had no gene match. This CDR3 is built from 14 residues.

V gene TRBV15 combines with J gene TRBJ1-1, with 7 nucleotides matching TRBD1. In germline, CDR1 is LNHNV, CDR2 YYDKDF (reference sequence). The CDR3 length is 15 residues. Germline trimming cut 0 bases from V and 6 bases from J; bases unmatched to any gene: 7. The CDR3 spells CATSRDDREYPEAFF. The CDR3 DNA reads as TGTGCCACCAGCAGAGATGACAGGGAATACCCTGAAGCTTTCTTT.

The chain recombines TRBV2 with TRBJ1-4, with D unclear. The CDR3 has 13 residues. The V and J ends lost 10 bases and 5 bases respectively, with 14 bases between them. The germline V gene encodes CDR1 SNHLY and CDR2 FYNNEI. CDR3 sequence: CATTRQLNEKLFF. The CDR3 DNA reads as TGTGCCACCACCAGGCAGCTAAATGAAAAACTGTTTTTT.

The CDR3 sequence is CASSYDRQAHEAFF. The CDR3 region has the DNA TGTGCCAGCAGTTACGATAGGCAGGCGCATGAAGCTTTCTTT. This rearrangement joins TRBV6-5 to TRBJ1-1, with D hard to call. CDR3 length: 14 residues. The germline V gene has CDR1 MNHEY and CDR2 SVGAGI. Trimming shortened V by 2 bases and J by 7 bases, and 14 bases separated the two germline ends.

This chain connects TRBV3-1 (or the pseudogene TRBV3-2) to TRBJ2-1, with 9 positions matching TRBD2. Trimming cost V 0 bases and J 0 bases; bases outside gene matches: 0. The CDR3 extends over 16 amino acids. Germline assignment: CDR1 LGHDT and CDR2 YNNKEL (reference sequence). The CDR3 bases are TGTGCCAGCAGCCAAGATAGCGGGGGCTCCTACAATGAGCAGTTCTTC. The encoded protein is CASSQDSGGSYNEQFF.

This chain uses TRBV18 with TRBJ1-4, with TRBD1 identical over 7 bases. The germline V gene has CDR1 KGHSH and CDR2 LQKENI. The V segment lost 2 bases and the J segment 4 bases; nucleotides outside the gene matches: 25. The CDR3 totals 22 residues. As DNA, the CDR3 is TGTGCCAGCTCACCAGGTCGTCCCGGGACAGAACGTTTTTTGGGAGGTAATGAAAAACTGTTTTTT. Protein sequence: CASSPGRPGTERFLGGNEKLFF. Full variable domain (outside the CDR3, taken from reference TRBV18 and TRBJ1-4): NAGVMQNPRHLVRRRGQEARLRCSPMKGHSHVYWYRQLPEEGLKFMVYLQKENIIDESGMPKERFSAEFPKEGPSILRIQQVVRGDSAAYFCASSPGRPGTERFLGGNEKLFFGSGTQLSVL.

This chain uses TRBV4-1 with TRBJ2-5; 12 nucleotides align to TRBD2. The V gene end was trimmed by 3 bases and the J gene end by 5 bases; junction bases not matched to a gene: 4. This CDR3 has 15 residues. The germline V gene has CDR1 MGHRA and CDR2 YSYEKL. The CDR3, as DNA: TGCGCCAGCAGCCATTCTAGCGGGGGGGCCGAGACCCAGTACTTC. It is translated as CASSHSSGGAETQYF.

The chain combines TRBV19 with TRBJ1-4; D call uncertain. From germline, CDR1 is LNHDA and CDR2 SQIVND (reference sequence). The CDR3 is made up of 15 amino acids. V gave up 1 base and J gave up 0 bases, with 6 bases separating them. The CDR3 is CASSIATTTNEKLFF. CDR3 DNA: TGTGCCAGTAGTATAGCCACAACAACTAATGAAAAACTGTTTTTT.

V usage is TRBV4-1 and J usage is TRBJ1-4; 11 bases align to TRBD1. This CDR3 spans 16 amino acids. Germline lookup yields CDR1 MGHRA and CDR2 YSYEKL. The J segment lost 8 bases and the V segment lost 3 bases, leaving 8 bases of the junction unmatched. CDR3 amino acids: CASSHSPGQGGEKLFF. The CDR3 DNA reads TGCGCCAGCAGCCACTCCCCGGGACAGGGGGGGGAAAAACTGTTTTTT.

The gene calls are TRBV18 and TRBJ1-3; 8 bases match TRBD1. Germline V CDR1 and CDR2: KGHSH, LQKENI. The CDR3 totals 15 residues. V shed 2 bases and J 4 bases; nucleotides not matched to a gene: 4. CDR3 bases: TGTGCCAGCTCACCAGAGGACAGGGCCGGAAACACCATATATTTT. This gives the protein CASSPEDRAGNTIYF.